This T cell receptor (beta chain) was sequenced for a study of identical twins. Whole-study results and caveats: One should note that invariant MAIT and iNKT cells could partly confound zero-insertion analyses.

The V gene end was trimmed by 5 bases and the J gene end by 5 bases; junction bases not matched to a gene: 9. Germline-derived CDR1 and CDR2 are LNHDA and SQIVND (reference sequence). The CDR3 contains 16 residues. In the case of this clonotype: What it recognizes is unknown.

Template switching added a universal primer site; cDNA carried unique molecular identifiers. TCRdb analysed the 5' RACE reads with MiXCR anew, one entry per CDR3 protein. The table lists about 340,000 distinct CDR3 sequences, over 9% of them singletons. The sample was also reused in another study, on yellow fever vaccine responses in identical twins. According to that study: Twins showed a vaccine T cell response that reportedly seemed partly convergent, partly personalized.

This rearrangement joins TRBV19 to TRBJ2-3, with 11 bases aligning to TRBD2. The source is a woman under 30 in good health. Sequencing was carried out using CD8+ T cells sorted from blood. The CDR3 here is CASSFIAGGTIDTQYF. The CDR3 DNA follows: TGTGCCAGTAGTTTCATAGCGGGAGGGACTATAGATACGCAGTATTTT.